A single count supports the clone carrying this TCR beta chain. This specimen comes from a study of blood T cell repertoires in COVID-19. Some clones are missing from TCRdb's copy, which holds only in-frame ones; the method was immunoSEQ multiplex PCR. Among under 200,000 clones listed, 88% were seen once. CDR1 is SNHLY and CDR2 is FYNNEI in the germline V gene. The CDR3 totals 19 residues. The junction had 15 bases not matched to a gene; V was cut back by 5 bases and J by 5 bases. This TCR came from a woman between 45 and 65 years old who had recovered from COVID-19. Sequencing was carried out using PBMCs or T cells enriched from blood (not recorded which). The V and J genes are TRBV2 and TRBJ2-1; 13 bases match TRBD2. The chain's CDR3 is CASSLLTSGGPQKDNEQFF. The DNA of the CDR3 is TGTGCCAGCAGTCTCTTGACTAGCGGGGGGCCCCAAAAAGACAATGAGCAGTTCTTC. Using reference TRBV2 and TRBJ2-1 for the parts outside the CDR3, the full variable domain is EPEVTQTPSHQVTQMGQEVILRCVPISNHLYFYWYRQILGQKVEFLVSFYNNEISEKSEIFDDQFSVERPDGSNFTLKIRSTKLEDSAMYFCASSLLTSGGPQKDNEQFFGPGTRLTVL.